This record covers a single TCR beta chain. This entry is derived from a study of blood T cell repertoires in COVID-19. Trimming took 3 bases from V and 2 from J, leaving 12 bases between them. Germline V gives CDR1 KGHDR, CDR2 SFDVKD. The CDR3 spans 15 residues. TCRdb keeps only in-frame clones here, not all; method: immunoSEQ multiplex PCR. Of 130,000 to 150,000 clones in the sample, 85% were seen once. This receptor was taken from a human donor with acute or convalescent COVID-19. The donor label of this sample is uncertain. The rearrangement joins TRBV24-1 to TRBJ2-5, with D unresolved. Sequenced material: peripheral blood. This chain's CDR3 is CATSDPLQQQETQYF. CDR3 coding DNA: TGTGCCACCAGTGATCCGCTACAACAGCAAGAGACCCAGTACTTC.